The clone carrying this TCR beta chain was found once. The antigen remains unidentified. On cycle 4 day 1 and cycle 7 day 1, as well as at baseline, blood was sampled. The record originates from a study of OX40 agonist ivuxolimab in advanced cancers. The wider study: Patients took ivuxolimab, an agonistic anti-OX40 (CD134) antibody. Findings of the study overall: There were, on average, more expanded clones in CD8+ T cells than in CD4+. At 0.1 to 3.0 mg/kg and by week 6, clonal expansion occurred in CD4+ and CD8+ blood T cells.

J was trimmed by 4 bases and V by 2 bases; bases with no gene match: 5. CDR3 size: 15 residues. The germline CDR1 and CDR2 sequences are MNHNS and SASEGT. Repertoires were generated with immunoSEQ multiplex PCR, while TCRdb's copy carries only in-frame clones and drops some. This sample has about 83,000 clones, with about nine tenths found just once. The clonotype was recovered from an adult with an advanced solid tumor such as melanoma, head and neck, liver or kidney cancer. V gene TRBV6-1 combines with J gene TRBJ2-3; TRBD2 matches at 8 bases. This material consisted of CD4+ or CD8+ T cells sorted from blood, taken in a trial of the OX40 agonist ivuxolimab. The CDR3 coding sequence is TGTGCCAGCAGTGAACCGGGAGGGCAACCAGATACGCAGTATTTT. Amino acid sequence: CASSEPGGQPDTQYF.